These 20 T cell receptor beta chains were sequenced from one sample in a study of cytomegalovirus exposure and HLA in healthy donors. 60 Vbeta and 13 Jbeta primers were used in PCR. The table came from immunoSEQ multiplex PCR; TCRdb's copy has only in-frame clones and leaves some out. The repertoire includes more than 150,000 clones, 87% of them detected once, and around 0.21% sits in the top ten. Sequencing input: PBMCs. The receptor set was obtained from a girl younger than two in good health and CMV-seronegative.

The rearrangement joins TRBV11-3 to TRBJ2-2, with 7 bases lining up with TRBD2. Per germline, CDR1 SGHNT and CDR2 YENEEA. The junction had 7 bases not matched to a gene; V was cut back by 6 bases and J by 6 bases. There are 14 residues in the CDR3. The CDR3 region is CASSPGLEAGELFF. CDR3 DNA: TGTGCCAGCAGTCCCGGACTAGAAGCCGGGGAGCTGTTTTTT.

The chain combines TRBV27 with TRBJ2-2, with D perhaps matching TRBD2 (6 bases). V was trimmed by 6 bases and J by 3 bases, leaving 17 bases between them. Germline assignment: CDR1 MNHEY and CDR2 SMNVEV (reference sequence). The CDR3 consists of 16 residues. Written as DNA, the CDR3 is TGTGCCAGCAGATTTATTGGCGGGACTGACACCGGGGAGCTGTTTTTT. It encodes CASRFIGGTDTGELFF.

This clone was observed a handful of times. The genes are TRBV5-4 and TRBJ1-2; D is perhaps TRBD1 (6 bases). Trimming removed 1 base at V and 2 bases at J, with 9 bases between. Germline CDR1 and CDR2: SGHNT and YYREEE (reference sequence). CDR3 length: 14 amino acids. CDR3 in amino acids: CASSLSDRNYGYTF. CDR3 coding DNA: TGTGCCAGCAGCTTGTCGGACAGAAACTATGGCTACACCTTC.

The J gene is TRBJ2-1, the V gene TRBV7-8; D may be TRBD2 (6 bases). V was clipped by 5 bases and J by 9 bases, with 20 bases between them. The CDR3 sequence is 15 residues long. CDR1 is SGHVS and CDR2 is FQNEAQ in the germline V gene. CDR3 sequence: CASSREGGVKLEQFF. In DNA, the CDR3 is TGTGCCAGCAGCCGTGAAGGCGGGGTAAAACTTGAGCAGTTCTTC.

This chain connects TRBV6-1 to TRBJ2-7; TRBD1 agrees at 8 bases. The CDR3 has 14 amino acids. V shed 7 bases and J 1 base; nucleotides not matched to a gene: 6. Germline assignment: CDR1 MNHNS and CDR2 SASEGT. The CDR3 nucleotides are TGTGCCAGCACCCGGGACAGGTTATCCTACGAGCAGTACTTC. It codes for CASTRDRLSYEQYF.

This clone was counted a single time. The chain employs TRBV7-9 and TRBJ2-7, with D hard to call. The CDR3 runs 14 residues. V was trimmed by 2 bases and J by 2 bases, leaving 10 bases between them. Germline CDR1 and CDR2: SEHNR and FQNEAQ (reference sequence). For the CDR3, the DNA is TGTGCCAGCAGCTTACCCTCCCTCCCCTACGAGCAGTACTTC. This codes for CASSLPSLPYEQYF.

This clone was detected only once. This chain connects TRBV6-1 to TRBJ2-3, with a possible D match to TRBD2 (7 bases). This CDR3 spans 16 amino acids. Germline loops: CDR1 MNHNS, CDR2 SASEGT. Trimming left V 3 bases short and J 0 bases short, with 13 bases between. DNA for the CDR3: TGTGCCAGCAGTGATGGGAGGGGGTCTAGCACAGATACGCAGTATTTT. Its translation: CASSDGRGSSTDTQYF.

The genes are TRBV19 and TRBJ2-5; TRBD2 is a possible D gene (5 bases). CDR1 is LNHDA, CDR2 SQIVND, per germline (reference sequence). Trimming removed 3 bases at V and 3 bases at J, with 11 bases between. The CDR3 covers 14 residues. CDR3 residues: CASSMRAGEETQYF. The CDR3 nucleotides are TGTGCCAGTAGTATGCGGGCCGGTGAAGAGACCCAGTACTTC.

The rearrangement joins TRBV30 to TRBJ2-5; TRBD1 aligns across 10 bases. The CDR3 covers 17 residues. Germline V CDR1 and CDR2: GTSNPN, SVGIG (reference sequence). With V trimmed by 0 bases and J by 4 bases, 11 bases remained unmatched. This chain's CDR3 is CAWSVRQGAPRGETQYF. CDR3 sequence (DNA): TGTGCCTGGAGTGTGCGACAGGGGGCGCCTCGGGGAGAGACCCAGTACTTC. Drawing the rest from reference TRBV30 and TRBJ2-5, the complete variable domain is SQTIHQWPATLVQPVGSPLSLECTVEGTSNPNLYWYRQAAGRGLQLLFYSVGIGQISSEVPQNLSASRPQDRQFILSSKKLLLSDSGFYLCAWSVRQGAPRGETQYFGPGTRLLVL.

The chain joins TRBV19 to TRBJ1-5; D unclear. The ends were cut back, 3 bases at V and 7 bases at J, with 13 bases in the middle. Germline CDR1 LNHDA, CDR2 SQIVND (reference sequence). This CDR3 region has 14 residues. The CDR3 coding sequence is TGTGCCAGTAGTATTTCGGGGAGCGGGCAGCCCCAGCATTTT. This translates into CASSISGSGQPQHF.

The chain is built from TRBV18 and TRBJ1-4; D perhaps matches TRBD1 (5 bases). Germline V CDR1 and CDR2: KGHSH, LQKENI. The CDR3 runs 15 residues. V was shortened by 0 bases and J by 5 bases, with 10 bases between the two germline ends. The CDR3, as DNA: TGTGCCAGCTCACCACCTACAGGTCCCAATGAAAAACTGTTTTTT. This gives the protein CASSPPTGPNEKLFF.

DNA of the CDR3: TGTGCCAGCAGCTTAGAGGGGGGGGGAGAGACCCAGTACTTC. This encodes CASSLEGGGETQYF. The chain recombines TRBV7-6 with TRBJ2-5, with a possible D match to TRBD2 (7 bases). The CDR3 covers 14 residues. Germline lookup yields CDR1 SGHVS and CDR2 FNYEAQ. V was shortened by 1 base and J by 4 bases, with 10 bases between the two germline ends. The full variable domain, its missing parts supplied by reference TRBV7-6 and TRBJ2-5, is GAGVSQSPRYKVTKRGQDVALRCDPISGHVSLYWYRQALGQGPEFLTYFNYEAQQDKSGLPNDRFSAERPEGSISTLTIQRTEQRDSAMYRCASSLEGGGETQYFGPGTRLLVL.

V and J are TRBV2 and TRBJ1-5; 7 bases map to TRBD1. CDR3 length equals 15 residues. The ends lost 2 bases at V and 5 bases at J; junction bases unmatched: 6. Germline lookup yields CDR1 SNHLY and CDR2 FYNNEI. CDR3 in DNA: TGTGCCAGCAGTGAACCCGGGACAGCATATCAGCCCCAGCATTTT. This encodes CASSEPGTAYQPQHF.

The chain's CDR3 is CASSLNAGRTDTQYF. As DNA, the CDR3 is TGCGCCAGCAGCTTGAACGCGGGCCGTACAGATACGCAGTATTTT. The J gene is TRBJ2-3, the V gene TRBV5-1, with D maybe TRBD2 (5 bases). The germline V and J ends were trimmed by 1 base and 3 bases, with 12 bases remaining between them. There are 15 residues in the CDR3. Germline V CDR1 and CDR2: SGHRS, YFSETQ.

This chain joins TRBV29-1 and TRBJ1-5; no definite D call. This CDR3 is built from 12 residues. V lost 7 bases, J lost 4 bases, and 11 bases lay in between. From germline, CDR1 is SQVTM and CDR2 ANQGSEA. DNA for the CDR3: TGCAGCGCACGAGAACAGAATCAGCCCCAGCATTTT. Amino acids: CSAREQNQPQHF.

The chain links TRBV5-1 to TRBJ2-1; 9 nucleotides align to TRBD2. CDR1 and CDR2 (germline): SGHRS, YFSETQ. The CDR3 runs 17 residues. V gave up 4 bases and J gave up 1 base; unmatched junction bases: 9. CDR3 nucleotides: TGCGCCAGCAGCCCGAGATTAGCGGGAGAGTCCTACAATGAGCAGTTCTTC. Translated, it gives CASSPRLAGESYNEQFF.

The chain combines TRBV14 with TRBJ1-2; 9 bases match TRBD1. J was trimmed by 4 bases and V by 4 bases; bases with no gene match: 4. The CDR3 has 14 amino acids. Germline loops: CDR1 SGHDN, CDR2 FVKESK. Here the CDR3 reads CASSPGQGGYGYTF. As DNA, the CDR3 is TGTGCCAGCAGCCCGGGACAGGGTGGCTATGGCTACACCTTC.

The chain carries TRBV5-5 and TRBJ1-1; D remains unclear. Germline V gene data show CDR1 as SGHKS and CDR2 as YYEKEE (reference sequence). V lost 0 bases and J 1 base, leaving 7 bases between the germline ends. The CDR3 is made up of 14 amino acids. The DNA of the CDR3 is TGTGCCAGCAGCTTGGGCAGTTGGAACACTGAAGCTTTCTTT. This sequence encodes CASSLGSWNTEAFF.

CDR3 loop: CAWSRGTAAGEKLFF. The CDR3 DNA reads as TGTGCCTGGAGTAGGGGGACGGCCGCGGGTGAAAAACTGTTTTTT. The genes are TRBV30 and TRBJ1-4, with a possible D match to TRBD1 (6 bases). Germline V gene data show CDR1 as GTSNPN and CDR2 as SVGIG (reference sequence). The CDR3 consists of 15 residues. V was shortened by 2 bases and J by 7 bases, with 17 bases between the two germline ends.

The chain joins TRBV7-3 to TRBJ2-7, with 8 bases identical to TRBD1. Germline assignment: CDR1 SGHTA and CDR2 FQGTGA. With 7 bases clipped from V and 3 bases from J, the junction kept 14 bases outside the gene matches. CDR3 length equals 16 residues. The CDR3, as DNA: TGTGCCAGCACCAGGGGGCGGCTAGCGAACAACTACGAGCAGTACTTC. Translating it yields CASTRGRLANNYEQYF.